The 32 T cell receptor beta chains in this list originate from one sample, sequenced in a study of blood T cell repertoires in COVID-19. Sequenced by immunoSEQ multiplex PCR; TCRdb stores in-frame clones only, minus some. The table lists around 140,000 clones, roughly 80% of them singletons, with around 9.5% in the top ten. What was sequenced was peripheral blood. The receptors originated from a woman aged 45-59 years with active or convalescent COVID-19.

The V and J genes are TRBV9 and TRBJ2-2; TRBD1 matches 7 bases. CDR1 SGDLS and CDR2 YYNGEE come from the germline V gene. Trimming took 5 bases from V and 6 from J; bases not matched to a gene: 7. This CDR3 spans 14 amino acids. The CDR3 reads CASRQGQNSGELFF. CDR3 DNA sequence: TGTGCCAGCAGGCAGGGACAGAATTCCGGGGAGCTGTTTTTT.

The chain has TRBV15 and TRBJ2-2; 9 positions agree with TRBD1. V lost 4 bases to trimming and J lost 4 bases; unmatched junction nucleotides: 4. The germline gives CDR1 LNHNV, CDR2 YYDKDF (reference sequence). The CDR3 has 15 residues. CDR3 sequence reads: CATSNRGPGTGELFF. CDR3 nucleotide sequence: TGTGCCACCAGCAACAGGGGGCCGGGCACCGGGGAGCTGTTTTTT.

This clone was seen only once. V usage is TRBV6-5 and J usage is TRBJ1-2; 9 nucleotides align to TRBD1. CDR1 MNHEY and CDR2 SVGAGI come from the germline V gene. V dropped 8 bases and J dropped 5; count of bases not matched to a gene: 9. This CDR3 is 14 amino acids long. CDR3 sequence (DNA): TGTGCCAGCTCACGACAGGGGGATGGTTATGGCTACACCTTC. This codes for CASSRQGDGYGYTF.

Only a few counts were recorded for this clone. The rearrangement links TRBV29-1 to TRBJ1-1; TRBD1 matches at 10 bases. The CDR3 loop spans 17 amino acids. Germline CDR1 and CDR2: SQVTM and ANQGSEA. V shed 5 bases, J shed 0 bases, and the junction held 12 bases outside the gene matches. CDR3: CSVKGWTGGMMNTEAFF. The CDR3 coding sequence is TGCAGCGTTAAAGGTTGGACAGGGGGAATGATGAACACTGAAGCTTTCTTT.

V is TRBV7-9 and J is TRBJ2-1, with D possibly matching TRBD2 (6 bases). Germline V gene data show CDR1 as SEHNR and CDR2 as FQNEAQ (reference sequence). V was cut by 3 bases and J by 8 bases, with 8 bases left in between. This CDR3 has 12 amino acids. Written as DNA, the CDR3 is TGTGCCAGCAGCTTGAGCGGGTATGAGCAGTTCTTC. This sequence encodes CASSLSGYEQFF.

The genes are TRBV24-1 and TRBJ2-7; D perhaps matches TRBD2 (6 bases). Trimming left V 4 bases short and J 9 bases short, with 21 bases between. The CDR3 length is 15 residues. Per germline, CDR1 KGHDR and CDR2 SFDVKD. The CDR3 reads CATSDPRRGNERQYF. Here the CDR3 DNA reads TGTGCCACCAGTGACCCGCGTCGGGGGAATGAGCGGCAGTACTTC.

This rearrangement joins TRBV3-1 (or the pseudogene TRBV3-2) to TRBJ2-4; tentatively, D is TRBD1 (6 bases). CDR3 length: 16 amino acids. The ends were cut back, 5 bases at V and 0 bases at J, with 14 bases in the middle. The germline gives CDR1 LGHDT, CDR2 YNNKEL (reference sequence). CDR3 DNA sequence: TGTGCCAGCAGCGAGACCGGGACATCAGCCAAAAACATTCAGTACTTC. Protein: CASSETGTSAKNIQYF.

The chain recombines TRBV6-2 or TRBV6-3 with TRBJ1-1, with TRBD1 identical over 12 bases. This CDR3 has 17 residues. V shed 4 bases and J 4 bases; nucleotides not matched to a gene: 10. Germline V gene lookup returns CDR1 MNHEY and CDR2 SVGEGT. This CDR3 reads CASSFTGTGGSGTEAFF. In DNA form, the CDR3 reads TGTGCCAGCAGTTTTACCGGGACAGGGGGCAGTGGCACTGAAGCTTTCTTT.

The V and J genes are TRBV7-2 and TRBJ2-5; D gene ambiguous. The V end lost 1 base, the J end lost 0 bases, and 9 bases lay between the germline ends. CDR3 length: 15 residues. Germline V gene data show CDR1 as SGHTA and CDR2 as FQGNSA. The CDR3 sequence: CASSLGLLYQETQYF. CDR3 DNA: TGTGCCAGCAGCTTAGGGCTTCTGTACCAAGAGACCCAGTACTTC.

This sequence joins TRBV12-5 and TRBJ1-5; a weak D match, TRBD1 (6 bases). This CDR3 comprises 19 residues. Trimming stripped 0 bases from V and 0 bases from J, with 18 bases between. Per germline, CDR1 LGHNT and CDR2 FRNRAP. The CDR3 nucleotides are TGTGCTAGTGGTTTGGTAGCAGGGGCCGTAACCTTTAGCAATCAGCCCCAGCATTTT. It translates to CASGLVAGAVTFSNQPQHF.

The chain recombines TRBV27 with TRBJ2-1, with 9 bases identical to TRBD2. Unmatched junction bases numbered 11, after V lost 7 bases and J lost 7 bases. The CDR3 extends over 15 amino acids. The germline V gene has CDR1 MNHEY and CDR2 SMNVEV (reference sequence). CDR3 protein: CASTFGVAGENEQFF. CDR3 nucleotide sequence: TGTGCCAGCACCTTCGGGGTAGCGGGAGAGAATGAGCAGTTCTTC.

This clone has ten or more counts. The chain couples TRBV10-3 to TRBJ2-2, with 16 bases fitting TRBD2. CDR3 length equals 16 residues. Per the germline V gene, CDR1 is ENHRY and CDR2 is SYGVKD. Trimming took 7 bases from V and 4 from J; bases not matched to a gene: 3. The CDR3 loop is CAITGTSGRGTGELFF. In DNA, the CDR3 is TGTGCCATCACCGGGACTAGCGGGAGGGGCACCGGGGAGCTGTTTTTT.

The genes are TRBV24-1 and TRBJ2-3, with 14 bases fitting TRBD2. Trimming took 6 bases from V and 5 from J; bases not matched to a gene: 9. Germline V gene lookup returns CDR1 KGHDR and CDR2 SFDVKD. The CDR3 covers 17 residues. CDR3 residues: CATSTGTSGRARDTQYF. Here the CDR3 DNA reads TGTGCCACCAGTACCGGGACTAGCGGGAGAGCGAGAGATACGCAGTATTTT.

The chain couples TRBV9 to TRBJ2-1, with 7 bases that match TRBD2. The CDR3 is made up of 14 amino acids. In germline, CDR1 is SGDLS, CDR2 YYNGEE. Trimming took 0 bases from V and 5 from J; bases not matched to a gene: 2. The CDR3 sequence: CASSVVLADNEQFF. Written as DNA, the CDR3 is TGTGCCAGCAGCGTAGTTCTAGCGGACAATGAGCAGTTCTTC. Looking up the rest from reference TRBV9 and TRBJ2-1 gives the full variable domain: DSGVTQTPKHLITATGQRVTLRCSPRSGDLSVYWYQQSLDQGLQFLIQYYNGEERAKGNILERFSAQQFPDLHSELNLSSLELGDSALYFCASSVVLADNEQFFGPGTRLTVL.

The V and J genes are TRBV24-1 and TRBJ2-1; 10 bases agree with TRBD2. Looked up from germline, CDR1 is KGHDR and CDR2 is SFDVKD. The CDR3 is made up of 18 amino acids. The ends lost 1 base at V and 6 bases at J; junction bases unmatched: 11. The chain's CDR3 is CATSDFGLAGDRGNEQFF. In nucleotides, the CDR3 is TGTGCCACCAGTGATTTCGGGCTAGCGGGAGACAGGGGCAATGAGCAGTTCTTC.

The chain has TRBV2 and TRBJ2-2, with 9 bases matching TRBD1. With 6 bases clipped from V and 3 bases from J, the junction kept 5 bases outside the gene matches. The CDR3 is 15 amino acids. CDR1 and CDR2 (germline): SNHLY, FYNNEI. The CDR3 coding sequence is TGTGCCAGCAGCTCACAGGGGGCCGACACCGGGGAGCTGTTTTTT. Translated, it gives CASSSQGADTGELFF. Drawing the rest from reference TRBV2 and TRBJ2-2, the complete variable domain is EPEVTQTPSHQVTQMGQEVILRCVPISNHLYFYWYRQILGQKVEFLVSFYNNEISEKSEIFDDQFSVERPDGSNFTLKIRSTKLEDSAMYFCASSSQGADTGELFFGEGSRLTVL.

The chain recombines TRBV9 with TRBJ2-3; D possibly corresponds to TRBD1 (6 bases). Trimming pared 4 bases from V and 0 bases from J, leaving 15 bases between. The CDR3 loop spans 16 amino acids. Germline V gene sequence: CDR1 SGDLS, CDR2 YYNGEE. CDR3 amino acids: CASSRDIGGSTDTQYF. The CDR3 nucleotides read TGTGCCAGCAGCCGGGACATAGGAGGTAGCACAGATACGCAGTATTTT.

The chain employs TRBV27 and TRBJ2-5; 7 bases align to TRBD1. The CDR3 extends over 14 amino acids. The V gene's germline CDR1 is MNHEY and CDR2 SMNVEV (reference sequence). V shed 5 bases and J 7 bases; nucleotides not matched to a gene: 10. The CDR3 DNA reads TGTGCCAGCAGTCGACAGGGTTCCAAGGGGACCCAGTACTTC. Residues: CASSRQGSKGTQYF.

The DNA of the CDR3 is TGTGCCAGCAGTGAATGGGCGGGGACCACCTACAATGAGCAGTTCTTC. Translating it yields CASSEWAGTTYNEQFF. The chain recombines TRBV2 with TRBJ2-1, with D perhaps matching TRBD2 (6 bases). The CDR3 loop spans 16 amino acids. Germline CDR1 and CDR2: SNHLY and FYNNEI. V was shortened by 2 bases and J by 2 bases, with 13 bases between the two germline ends.

The V call is TRBV25-1, the J call TRBJ1-2, with D tentatively TRBD1 (6 bases). The germline V gene encodes CDR1 MGHDK and CDR2 SYGVNS. Trimming shortened V by 3 bases and J by 4 bases, and 12 bases separated the two germline ends. The CDR3 spans 14 residues. In nucleotides, the CDR3 is TGTGCCAGCAGTGAGGCGGGGGCGAGCTATGGCTACACCTTC. Amino acids: CASSEAGASYGYTF.

The rearrangement uses TRBV6-2 or TRBV6-3 and TRBJ1-2; TRBD1 matches at 9 bases. This CDR3 comprises 16 residues. In germline, CDR1 is MNHEY, CDR2 SVGEGT. With 2 bases clipped from V and 3 bases from J, the junction kept 7 bases outside the gene matches. CDR3 residues: CASSYGQGRGDYGYTF. CDR3 nucleotides: TGTGCCAGCAGTTACGGACAGGGGCGAGGCGACTATGGCTACACCTTC.

CDR3 nucleotides: TGTGCCAGTAGCAAGGGTCCCGGACAGGGGGCGAACACTGAAGCTTTCTTT. It yields the protein CASSKGPGQGANTEAFF. The chain links TRBV19 to TRBJ1-1; 11 bases map to TRBD1. The germline gives CDR1 LNHDA, CDR2 SQIVND (reference sequence). The CDR3 runs to 17 residues. The ends lost 6 bases at V and 1 base at J; junction bases unmatched: 10.

The chain links TRBV5-8 to TRBJ1-5, with D unresolved. Per the germline V gene, CDR1 is SGHTS and CDR2 is YDEGEE. V lost 2 bases, J lost 0 bases, and 3 bases lay in between. The CDR3 is 13 amino acids. This CDR3 reads CASSFNSNQPQHF. CDR3 nucleotides: TGTGCCAGCAGCTTCAATAGCAATCAGCCCCAGCATTTT.

The chain couples TRBV7-2 to TRBJ2-1; a weak D match, TRBD2 (5 bases). The germline V gene encodes CDR1 SGHTA and CDR2 FQGNSA. Trimming took off 2 bases at V and 2 bases at J, with 22 bases between the two ends. This CDR3 is 19 amino acids long. The CDR3 sequence: CASSLIWTPAPAAYNEQFF. For the CDR3, the DNA is TGTGCCAGCAGCTTAATTTGGACTCCCGCCCCCGCGGCCTACAATGAGCAGTTCTTC.

The chain employs TRBV2 and TRBJ1-1, with D unresolved. There are 14 residues in the CDR3. Germline CDR1 SNHLY, CDR2 FYNNEI. Trimming removed 7 bases at V and 1 base at J, with 13 bases between. DNA of the CDR3: TGTGCCAGCACCCTAGATCCTACGAACACTGAAGCTTTCTTT. Translated: CASTLDPTNTEAFF. Full variable domain (remainder filled in from reference TRBV2 and TRBJ1-1): EPEVTQTPSHQVTQMGQEVILRCVPISNHLYFYWYRQILGQKVEFLVSFYNNEISEKSEIFDDQFSVERPDGSNFTLKIRSTKLEDSAMYFCASTLDPTNTEAFFGQGTRLTVV.

The chain uses TRBV4-3 and TRBJ2-2, with TRBD2 as a possible D gene (6 bases). Germline CDR1 LGHNA, CDR2 YSLEER. This CDR3 spans 17 amino acids. The V end lost 1 base, the J end lost 6 bases, and 18 bases lay between the germline ends. CDR3 residues: CASSQAPGSVMAGELFF. The DNA for the CDR3 is TGCGCCAGCAGCCAAGCACCCGGGAGCGTTATGGCCGGGGAGCTGTTTTTT.

This clone showed up just a few times. This chain joins TRBV10-3 and TRBJ1-4; TRBD1 matches 8 bases. This CDR3 is 17 amino acids long. From germline, CDR1 is ENHRY and CDR2 SYGVKD. V was clipped by 0 bases and J by 8 bases; unmatched bases: 11. In DNA form, the CDR3 reads TGTGCCATCAGTGAGTCTGGGGCAGGACAGGGCGGCGAAAAACTGTTTTTT. Translated, it gives CAISESGAGQGGEKLFF.

The chain couples TRBV6-4 to TRBJ2-1, with TRBD2 matching 7 bases. J lost 8 bases, V lost 5 bases, and 12 bases had no gene match. The germline CDR1 and CDR2 sequences are MRHNA and SNTAGT. There are 15 residues in the CDR3. The CDR3 sequence: CASSPLAGVSDEQFF. Written as DNA, the CDR3 is TGTGCCAGCAGTCCCCTGGCGGGGGTGTCGGATGAGCAGTTCTTC.

This chain connects TRBV19 to TRBJ2-3; 7 bases agree with TRBD1. Germline V gene lookup returns CDR1 LNHDA and CDR2 SQIVND (reference sequence). This CDR3 has 15 amino acids. The trim removed 4 bases at V and 1 base at J, leaving 5 bases unmatched. The CDR3: CASSTFGTGTDTQYF. CDR3 nucleotides: TGTGCCAGTAGTACGTTCGGGACAGGCACAGATACGCAGTATTTT.

The chain employs TRBV18 and TRBJ2-1; D gene uncertain. V was pared by 3 bases and J by 0 bases, with 18 bases between. The CDR3 loop spans 18 amino acids. Per the germline V gene, CDR1 is KGHSH and CDR2 is LQKENI. In DNA form, the CDR3 reads TGTGCCAGCTCACCCCGCCAGGCCCCCGCCGGCTCCTACAATGAGCAGTTCTTC. Translating gives CASSPRQAPAGSYNEQFF.

The chain employs TRBV7-2 and TRBJ2-1; no firm D call. There are 14 residues in the CDR3. V was shortened by 2 bases and J by 1 base, with 6 bases between the two germline ends. In germline, CDR1 is SGHTA, CDR2 FQGNSA. CDR3 residues: CASSLTESYNEQFF. CDR3 in DNA: TGTGCCAGCAGCTTAACTGAGTCCTACAATGAGCAGTTCTTC.

The CDR3 coding sequence is TGTGCCAGCAGTGCCACCGGGACAGTCGACTATGGCTACACCTTC. Amino acid sequence: CASSATGTVDYGYTF. The chain combines TRBV25-1 with TRBJ1-2; TRBD1 matches 7 bases. The CDR3 spans 15 residues. The germline gives CDR1 MGHDK, CDR2 SYGVNS. V lost 4 bases, J lost 3 bases, and 8 bases stayed unmatched.